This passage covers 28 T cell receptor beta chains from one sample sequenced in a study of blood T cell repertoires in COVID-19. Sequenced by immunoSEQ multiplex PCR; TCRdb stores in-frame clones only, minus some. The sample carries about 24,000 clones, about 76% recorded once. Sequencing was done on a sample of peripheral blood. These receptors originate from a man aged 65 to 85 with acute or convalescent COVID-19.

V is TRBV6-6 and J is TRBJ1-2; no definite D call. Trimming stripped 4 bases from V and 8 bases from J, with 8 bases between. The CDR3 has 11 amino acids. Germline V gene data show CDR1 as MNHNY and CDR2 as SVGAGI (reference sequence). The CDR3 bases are TGTGCCAGCAGTTCCAACAACGGCTACACCTTC. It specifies CASSSNNGYTF.

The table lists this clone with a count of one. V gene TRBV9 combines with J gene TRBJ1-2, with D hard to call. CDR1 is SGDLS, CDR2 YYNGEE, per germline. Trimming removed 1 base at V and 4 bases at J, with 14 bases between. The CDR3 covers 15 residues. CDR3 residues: CASSVLGQMAYGYTF. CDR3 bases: TGTGCCAGCAGCGTACTTGGCCAGATGGCCTATGGCTACACCTTC.

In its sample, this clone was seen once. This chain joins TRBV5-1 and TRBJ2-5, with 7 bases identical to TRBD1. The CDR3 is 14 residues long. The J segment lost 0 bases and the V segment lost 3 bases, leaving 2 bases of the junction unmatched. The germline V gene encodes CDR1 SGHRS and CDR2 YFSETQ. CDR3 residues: CASSYDRDQETQYF. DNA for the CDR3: TGCGCCAGCAGCTACGACAGGGACCAAGAGACCCAGTACTTC. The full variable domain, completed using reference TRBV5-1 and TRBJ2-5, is KAGVTQTPRYLIKTRGQQVTLSCSPISGHRSVSWYQQTPGQGLQFLFEYFSETQRNKGNFPGRFSGRQFSNSRSEMNVSTLELGDSALYLCASSYDRDQETQYFGPGTRLLVL.

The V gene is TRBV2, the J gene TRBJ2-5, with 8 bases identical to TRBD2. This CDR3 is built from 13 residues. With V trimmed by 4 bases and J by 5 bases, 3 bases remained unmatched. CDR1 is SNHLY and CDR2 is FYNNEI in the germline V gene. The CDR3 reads CASSGLAGETQYF. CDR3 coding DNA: TGTGCCAGCAGTGGGCTAGCGGGCGAGACCCAGTACTTC. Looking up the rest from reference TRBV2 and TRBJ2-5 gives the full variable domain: EPEVTQTPSHQVTQMGQEVILRCVPISNHLYFYWYRQILGQKVEFLVSFYNNEISEKSEIFDDQFSVERPDGSNFTLKIRSTKLEDSAMYFCASSGLAGETQYFGPGTRLLVL.

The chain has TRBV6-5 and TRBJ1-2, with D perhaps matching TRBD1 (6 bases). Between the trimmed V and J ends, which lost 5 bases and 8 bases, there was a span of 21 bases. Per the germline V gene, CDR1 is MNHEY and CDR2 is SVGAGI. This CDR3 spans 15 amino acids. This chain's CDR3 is CASSIKPTGFQGYTF. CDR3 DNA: TGTGCCAGCAGTATTAAACCAACAGGGTTTCAAGGCTACACCTTC.

In DNA form, the CDR3 reads TGTGCCAGCTCACTCCGACAGGGTAACACCGGGGAGCTGTTTTTT. Its protein is CASSLRQGNTGELFF. This chain uses TRBV18 with TRBJ2-2, with 7 positions matching TRBD1. CDR1 and CDR2 (germline): KGHSH, LQKENI. Germline trimming cut 4 bases from V and 2 bases from J; bases unmatched to any gene: 4. CDR3 length: 15 residues.

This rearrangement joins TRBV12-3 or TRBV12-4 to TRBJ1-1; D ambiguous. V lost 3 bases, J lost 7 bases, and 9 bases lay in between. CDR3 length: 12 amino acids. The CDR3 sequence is CASSLGAVEAFF. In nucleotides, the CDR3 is TGTGCCAGCAGTTTGGGAGCCGTTGAAGCTTTCTTT.

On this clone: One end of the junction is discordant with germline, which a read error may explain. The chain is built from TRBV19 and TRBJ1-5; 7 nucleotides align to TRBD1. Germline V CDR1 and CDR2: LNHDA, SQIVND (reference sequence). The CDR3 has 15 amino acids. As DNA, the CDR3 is TGTGCCAGTAGCATAGCAGACAGGGCCCATCAGCCCCAGCATTTT. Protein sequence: CASSIADRAHQPQHF.

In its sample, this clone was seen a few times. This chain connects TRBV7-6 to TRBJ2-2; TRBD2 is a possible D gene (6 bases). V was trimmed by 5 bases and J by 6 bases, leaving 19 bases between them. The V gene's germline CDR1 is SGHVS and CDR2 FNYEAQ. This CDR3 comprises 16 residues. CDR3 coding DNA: TGTGCCAGCAGCGCTCCCGGAGGGGCGGGGCCCGGGGAGCTGTTTTTT. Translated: CASSAPGGAGPGELFF.

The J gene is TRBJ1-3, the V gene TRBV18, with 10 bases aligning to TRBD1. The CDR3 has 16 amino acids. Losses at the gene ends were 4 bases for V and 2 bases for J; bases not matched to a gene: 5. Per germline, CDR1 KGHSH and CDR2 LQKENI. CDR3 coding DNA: TGTGCCAGCTCACTGAGACAGGGGGCCGCTGGAAACACCATATATTTT. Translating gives CASSLRQGAAGNTIYF.

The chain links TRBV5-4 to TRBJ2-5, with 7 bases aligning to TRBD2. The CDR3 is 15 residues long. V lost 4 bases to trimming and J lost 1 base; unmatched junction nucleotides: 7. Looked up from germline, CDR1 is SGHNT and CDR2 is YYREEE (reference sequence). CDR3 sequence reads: CASSGVAGPQETQYF. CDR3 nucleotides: TGTGCCAGCAGCGGAGTAGCGGGTCCCCAAGAGACCCAGTACTTC.

The CDR3 DNA reads TGCACCAGCAGCCCCGGGACTAGCAAAATACCTGGTGCGTACAATGAGCAGTTCTTC. It translates to CTSSPGTSKIPGAYNEQFF. The gene calls are TRBV1 and TRBJ2-1; the table assigns TRBD2, which was not confirmed against the DNA. TRBV1 is a documented pseudogene. The length of the CDR3 is 19 residues.

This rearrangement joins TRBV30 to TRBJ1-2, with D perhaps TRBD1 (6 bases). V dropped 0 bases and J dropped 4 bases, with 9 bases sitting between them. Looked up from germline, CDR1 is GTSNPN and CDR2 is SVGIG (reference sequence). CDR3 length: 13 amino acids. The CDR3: CAWSVQGGYGYTF. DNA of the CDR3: TGTGCCTGGAGTGTACAGGGCGGCTATGGCTACACCTTC.

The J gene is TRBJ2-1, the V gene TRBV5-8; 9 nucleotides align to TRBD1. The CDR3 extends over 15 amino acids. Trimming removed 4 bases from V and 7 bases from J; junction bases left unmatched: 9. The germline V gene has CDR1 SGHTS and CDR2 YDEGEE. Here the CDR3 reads CASSPRDRATNEQFF. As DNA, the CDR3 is TGTGCCAGCAGCCCCAGGGACAGGGCAACGAATGAGCAGTTCTTC.

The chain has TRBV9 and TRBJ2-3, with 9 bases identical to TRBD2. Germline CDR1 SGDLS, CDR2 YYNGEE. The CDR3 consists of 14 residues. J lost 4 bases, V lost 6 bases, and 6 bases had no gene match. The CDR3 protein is CASNPGLASDTQYF. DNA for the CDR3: TGTGCCAGCAACCCGGGACTAGCATCAGATACGCAGTATTTT.

The CDR3 region has the DNA TGTGCCAGTAGTATAGATCGTTTAGCAGCGAACACCGGGGAGCTGTTTTTT. Protein product: CASSIDRLAANTGELFF. This sequence joins TRBV19 and TRBJ2-2, with D unclear. Trimming took 0 bases from V and 0 from J, leaving 11 bases between them. This CDR3 contains 17 residues. Germline V gives CDR1 LNHDA, CDR2 SQIVND (reference sequence).

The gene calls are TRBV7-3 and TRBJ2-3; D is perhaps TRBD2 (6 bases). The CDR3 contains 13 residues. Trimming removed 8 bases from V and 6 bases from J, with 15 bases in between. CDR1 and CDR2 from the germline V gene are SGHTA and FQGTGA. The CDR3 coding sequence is TGTGCCAGCGGGGGGAACGGTGCGGATACGCAGTATTTT. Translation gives CASGGNGADTQYF.

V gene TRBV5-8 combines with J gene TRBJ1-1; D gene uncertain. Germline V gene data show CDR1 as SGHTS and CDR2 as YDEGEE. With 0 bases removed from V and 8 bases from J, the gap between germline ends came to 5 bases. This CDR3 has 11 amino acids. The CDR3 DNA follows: TGTGCCAGCAGCTTGGACATGGAAGCTTTCTTT. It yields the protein CASSLDMEAFF.

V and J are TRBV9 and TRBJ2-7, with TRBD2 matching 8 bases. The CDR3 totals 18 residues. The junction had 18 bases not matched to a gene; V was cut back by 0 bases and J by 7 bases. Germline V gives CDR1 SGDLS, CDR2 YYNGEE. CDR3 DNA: TGTGCCAGCAGCGTAGGCCTCGGCGGGGGGTCCCTAGAGAGTGAGCAGTACTTC. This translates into CASSVGLGGGSLESEQYF.

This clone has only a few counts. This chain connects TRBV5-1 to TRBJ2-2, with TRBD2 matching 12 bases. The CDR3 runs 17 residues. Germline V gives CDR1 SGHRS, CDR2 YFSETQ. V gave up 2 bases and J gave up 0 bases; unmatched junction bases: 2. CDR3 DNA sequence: TGCGCCAGCAGCTTTTCTAGCGGGAGGGCGAACACCGGGGAGCTGTTTTTT. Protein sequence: CASSFSSGRANTGELFF.

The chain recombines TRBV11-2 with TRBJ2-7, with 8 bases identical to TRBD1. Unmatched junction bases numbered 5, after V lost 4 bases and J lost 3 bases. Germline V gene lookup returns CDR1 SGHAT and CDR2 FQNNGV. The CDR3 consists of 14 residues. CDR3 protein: CASSSSTGGYEQYF. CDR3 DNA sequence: TGTGCCAGCAGCTCTTCAACAGGGGGCTACGAGCAGTACTTC.

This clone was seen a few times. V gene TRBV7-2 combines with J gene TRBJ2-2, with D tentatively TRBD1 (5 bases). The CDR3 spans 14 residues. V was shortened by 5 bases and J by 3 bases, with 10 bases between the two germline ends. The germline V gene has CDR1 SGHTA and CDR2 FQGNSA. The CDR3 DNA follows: TGTGCCAGCAGCAAGGACATCTACACCGGGGAGCTGTTTTTT. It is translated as CASSKDIYTGELFF.

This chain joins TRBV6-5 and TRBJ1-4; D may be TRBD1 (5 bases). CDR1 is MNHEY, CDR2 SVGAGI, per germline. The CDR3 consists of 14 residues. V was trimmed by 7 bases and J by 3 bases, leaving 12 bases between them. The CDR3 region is CASNSRGSNEKLFF. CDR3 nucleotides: TGTGCCAGCAATTCTCGGGGGTCTAATGAAAAACTGTTTTTT.

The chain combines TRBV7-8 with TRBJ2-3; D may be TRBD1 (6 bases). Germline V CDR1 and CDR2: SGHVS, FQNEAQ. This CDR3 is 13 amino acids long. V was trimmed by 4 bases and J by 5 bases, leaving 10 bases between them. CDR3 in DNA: TGTGCCAGCAGCTATGGGGGCGGAGATACGCAGTATTTT. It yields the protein CASSYGGGDTQYF.

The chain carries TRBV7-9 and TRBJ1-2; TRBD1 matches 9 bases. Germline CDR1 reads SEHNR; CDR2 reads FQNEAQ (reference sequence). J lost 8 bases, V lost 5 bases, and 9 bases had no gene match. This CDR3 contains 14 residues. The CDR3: CASSAGQGRQGYTF. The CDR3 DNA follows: TGTGCCAGCAGCGCGGGACAGGGCCGCCAGGGCTACACCTTC.

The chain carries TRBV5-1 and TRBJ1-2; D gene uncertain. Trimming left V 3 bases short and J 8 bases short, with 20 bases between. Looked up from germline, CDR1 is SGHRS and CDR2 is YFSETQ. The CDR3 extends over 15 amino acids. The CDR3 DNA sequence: TGCGCCAGCAGCTCCCCGGACGGGGAGGTCGGCGGCTACACCTTC. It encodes CASSSPDGEVGGYTF.

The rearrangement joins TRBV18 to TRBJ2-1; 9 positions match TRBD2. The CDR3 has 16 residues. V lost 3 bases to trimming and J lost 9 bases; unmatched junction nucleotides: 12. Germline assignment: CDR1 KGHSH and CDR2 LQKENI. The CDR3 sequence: CASSPASSGEIGEQFF. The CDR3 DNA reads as TGTGCCAGCTCACCGGCTTCTAGCGGGGAAATTGGTGAGCAGTTCTTC.

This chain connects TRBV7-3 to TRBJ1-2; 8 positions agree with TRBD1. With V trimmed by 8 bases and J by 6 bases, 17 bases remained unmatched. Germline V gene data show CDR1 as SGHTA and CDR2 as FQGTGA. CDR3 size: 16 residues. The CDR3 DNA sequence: TGTGCCAGCTCCATCACCGGGACAGGAATCTTTGATGGCTACACCTTC. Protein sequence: CASSITGTGIFDGYTF.